This entry describes one TCR beta chain. This record comes from a study of blood T cell repertoires in COVID-19. In the study overall: Specimens from acute and convalescent COVID-19 originated in the United States, Italy and Spain. Sample material is recorded as cDNA or gDNA derived from T cells, B-cell-depleted T cells, or PBMCs.

V shed 4 bases, J shed 2 bases, and the junction held 9 bases outside the gene matches. The CDR3 sequence is 16 residues long. Looked up from germline, CDR1 is MNHEY and CDR2 is SMNVEV (reference sequence). In the original analysis: Reference gene primer amplification in the assay estimated nucleated cell counts. Repertoires were generated with immunoSEQ multiplex PCR, while TCRdb's copy carries only in-frame clones and drops some. The DNA was the basis for D and trimming; V, J and clone size are from that table. The repertoire holds about 60,000 clones, approximately 90% seen once, with approximately 8.8% in the top ten.

This sequence was found in a human donor with active COVID-19. The donor label of this sample is uncertain. Sequences were obtained from peripheral blood. This sequence joins TRBV27 and TRBJ2-7, with 9 bases identical to TRBD1. The CDR3 DNA follows: TGTGCCAGCAGTTCCCCGGCCGGGACAGGGCCCTACGAGCAGTACTTC. Translated: CASSSPAGTGPYEQYF.